A single TCR beta chain is shown here with its context. The data are from a study of blood T cell repertoires in COVID-19. About the research overall: T cells, B-cell-depleted T cells, or PBMCs supplied cDNA or gDNA.

The germline V gene has CDR1 LGHDT and CDR2 YNNKEL (reference sequence). The CDR3 is 15 residues long. V shed 5 bases, J shed 0 bases, and the junction held 5 bases outside the gene matches. Authors' processing steps: Amplification from reference gene primers served as the basis for estimated nucleated cell counts. Clones were read by immunoSEQ multiplex PCR, and TCRdb kept only the in-frame ones, dropping some. That table supplies the V and J calls and clone size; D and trimming were determined from the DNA. The repertoire holds about 40,000 clones, around 86% seen once, with 0.3% to 0.5% in the top ten.

The gene calls are TRBV3-1 (or the pseudogene TRBV3-2) and TRBJ1-2, with 8 positions matching TRBD1. The specimen sequenced was peripheral blood. The origin of this receptor is a human donor in a cohort sampled during active COVID-19. The CDR3 coding sequence is TGTGCCAGCAGCTCGACAGGGGTCGCTAACTATGGCTACACCTTC. The encoded protein is CASSSTGVANYGYTF.